This T cell receptor (beta chain) appears in the sequencing data of a study of cytomegalovirus exposure and HLA in healthy donors. Study-wide points: There were 150 to 200 TCR beta chains listed as cytomegalovirus-associated. That first-cohort TCR clusters tended to co-occur in the 120 or so validation repertoires was found in a later analysis. Most TCR sequences were seen very rarely across donors, but some public TCRs occurred in many.

The donors were part of the validation cohort of around 110 subjects. That cohort was separate from the first cohort, which comprised under 700 subjects. The CDR3 length is 17 residues. CDR1 LGHNT and CDR2 FRNRAP come from the germline V gene. V was clipped by 2 bases and J by 1 base, with 16 bases between them. To note about this clone: The antigen remains unidentified.

Generated by immunoSEQ multiplex PCR, the TCRdb table keeps only in-frame clones and is missing some. The sample lists about 240,000 clones; approximately 86% were seen once. Sequenced material: PBMCs. The TCR originated in a woman aged 30 to 39 in good health and CMV-seropositive. V usage is TRBV12-5 and J usage is TRBJ2-3, with D perhaps matching TRBD2 (5 bases). As DNA, the CDR3 is TGTGCTAGTGGTTTGCGGATGGGCGGGTTCGGCACAGATACGCAGTATTTT. It specifies CASGLRMGGFGTDTQYF.